This TCR beta chain appears in the sequencing data of a study of human T cells and chemical hapten exposure. Overall study: Donors were sensitized with 2% DPC on the upper inner arm.

Time point described: pre-sensitization, week 0. Treatment specified: therapeutic diphenylcyclopropenone sensitization with weekly scalp DPC. TCRdb fed the RACE reads into MiXCR, producing one record per CDR3 protein. Of fewer than 70,000 distinct CDR3 sequences listed, 10% to 11% are singletons. J was trimmed by 1 base and V by 4 bases; bases with no gene match: 2. This CDR3 contains 14 residues. This clonotype was seen at least ten times. The input for sequencing was whole blood, taken in connection with sensitization to the hapten diphenylcyclopropenone (DPC). This chain joins TRBV12-3 or TRBV12-4 and TRBJ2-7, with 9 bases matching TRBD2. The clonotype originates from a woman aged 45-65 years with alopecia areata. Some clones in this sample may be carry-over from other donors' samples. Written as DNA, the CDR3 is TGTGCCAGCAGTTCGCTAGCGGGATCCTACGAGCAGTACTTC. Protein product: CASSSLAGSYEQYF.